Listed below are T cell receptor beta chains from one sample, sequenced in a study of control samples from healthy donors and cancer patients. Generated by immunoSEQ multiplex PCR, the TCRdb table keeps only in-frame clones and is missing some. The top ten clones hold 11% to 15% of a sample with some 95,000 clones, 88% of them seen once. Sequences were obtained from blood. These receptors were taken from a man younger than 40 in good health. The CDR3 runs from the conserved cysteine through the conserved F or W. D genes are given only for firm matches. Expanded clones get a size class; other rows say once, few or many, or leave the size out.

V gene	clone size	J gene	D gene	CDR3 DNA	CDR3 protein
TRBV6-6	once	TRBJ2-7	TRBD2	TGTGCCAGCAGTTACATGGCGGGAGGGTCCTACGAGCAGTACTTC	CASSYMAGGSYEQYF
TRBV5-1	.	TRBJ2-7	.	TGCGCCAGCAGCAGCCAAGGTAGCGCCTACGAGCAGTACTTC	CASSSQGSAYEQYF
TRBV5-1	.	TRBJ2-1	TRBD2	TGCGCCAGCAGCTTGGTGGCTAGCGGAAATTCCTACAATGAGCAGTTCTTC	CASSLVASGNSYNEQFF
TRBV5-1	.	TRBJ2-1	.	TGCGCCAGCAGTCTGGACCCGGGACCACGAAATGAGCAGTTCTTC	CASSLDPGPRNEQFF
TRBV12-3/TRBV12-4	.	TRBJ2-3	.	TGTGCCAGCAGGGGGGGCGCAGATACGCAGTATTTT	CASRGGADTQYF
TRBV6-5	.	TRBJ2-5	.	TGTGCCAGCAGTTACTCGCGTTTGGGAGAGACCCAGTACTTC	CASSYSRLGETQYF
TRBV29-1	.	TRBJ1-1	.	TGCAGCGTTGCCACGGTTCCTGAGCCGAACACTGAAGCTTTCTTT	CSVATVPEPNTEAFF
TRBV18	once	TRBJ2-5	.	TGTGCCAGCTCACCACTAGGGGGGAAGGAGACCCAGTACTTC	CASSPLGGKETQYF
TRBV7-9	.	TRBJ2-3	.	TGTGCCAGCAGCTTAGCAGGTTCGGACACAGATACGCAGTATTTT	CASSLAGSDTDTQYF
TRBV7-3	.	TRBJ1-1	.	TGTGCCAGCAGCTTAATTCGTAACGGAATGAACACTGAAGCTTTCTTT	CASSLIRNGMNTEAFF
TRBV21-1	.	TRBJ1-1	.	TGTGCCAGCAGCAACGGGGAAGGATTTGAAGCTTTCTTT	CASSNGEGFEAFF
TRBV5-1	.	TRBJ2-7	TRBD1	TGCGCCAGCAGCGTAGGACAGGGACCCTACGAGCAGTACTTC	CASSVGQGPYEQYF
TRBV19	.	TRBJ1-5	TRBD1	TGTGCCAGTAGGCAAACAGGGGATCAGCCCCAGCATTTT	CASRQTGDQPQHF
TRBV21-1	.	TRBJ2-1	.	TGTGCCAGCAGCAGTCACCAGACGAAACGACCCGGAAAATGCTACAATGAGCAGTTCTTC	CASSSHQTKRPGKCYNEQFF
TRBV2	.	TRBJ2-7	TRBD2	TGTGCCAGCAGTGCTCAAGGACTAGTCCGACACGAGCAGTACTTC	CASSAQGLVRHEQYF
TRBV10-1	.	TRBJ2-7	.	TGCGCCAGCAGGGACGAGCAGTACTTC	CASRDEQYF
TRBV30	.	TRBJ1-4	TRBD1	TGTGCCTGGAGGGACAGAGGGACAGGAAAACTGTTTTTT	CAWRDRGTGKLFF
TRBV5-4	.	TRBJ1-2	.	TGTGCCAGCAGCTGGGGGATAGGCGGGAGCTATGGCTACACCTTC	CASSWGIGGSYGYTF
TRBV19	.	TRBJ2-7	.	TGTGCCAGTAGTATGGGCGGGGTGAGCTCCTACGAGCAGTACTTC	CASSMGGVSSYEQYF
TRBV30	.	TRBJ2-5	.	TGTGCCTGGAGTGTATCAGGGGAGACCCAGTACTTC	CAWSVSGETQYF
TRBV18	.	TRBJ2-7	.	TGTGCCAGCTCACAACAGGCCGAATCCTACGAGCAGTACTTC	CASSQQAESYEQYF
TRBV3-1/TRBV3-2	.	TRBJ1-2	.	TGTGCCAGCCAGGGTCCGGCTAACTATGGCTACACCTTC	CASQGPANYGYTF
TRBV28	.	TRBJ2-3	TRBD1	TGTGCCACGACAGGGAGAACAGATACGCAGTATTTT	CATTGRTDTQYF
TRBV29-1	.	TRBJ2-2	.	TGCAGCGTTAGACACGGGGAACAGAGGGAGCTGTTTTTT	CSVRHGEQRELFF
TRBV19	.	TRBJ2-3	TRBD1	TGTGCCAGTGCCGGGACAGGGCTTCCCACAGATACGCAGTATTTT	CASAGTGLPTDTQYF